One and the same sample provided the 21 T cell receptor beta chains below, sequenced in a study of blood T cell repertoires in COVID-19. This table comes from immunoSEQ multiplex PCR, and its TCRdb copy is limited to in-frame clones, with some not included. The sample consists of about 300,000 clones, more than 85% of them appearing once. What was sequenced was peripheral blood. These receptors all come from a man aged 35-49 years with acute or convalescent COVID-19.

Written as DNA, the CDR3 is TGTGCCAGCAGGCGGAGGGGCGCACGAGCCGAGCAGTACTTC. It yields the protein CASRRRGARAEQYF. The chain uses TRBV2 and TRBJ2-7; D is possibly TRBD2 (6 bases). The CDR3 covers 14 residues. Germline V lookup: CDR1 SNHLY, CDR2 FYNNEI. Trimming removed 6 bases at V and 6 bases at J, with 18 bases between.

The chain uses TRBV6-6 and TRBJ1-3; D unresolved. This CDR3 is built from 15 residues. CDR1 MNHNY and CDR2 SVGAGI come from the germline V gene (reference sequence). Trimming stripped 1 base from V and 0 bases from J, with 7 bases between. CDR3: CASSYYPISGNTIYF. In DNA, the CDR3 is TGTGCCAGCAGTTACTATCCAATCTCTGGAAACACCATATATTTT.

V usage is TRBV28 and J usage is TRBJ2-5, with a tentative D call TRBD1 (6 bases). The germline V gene has CDR1 MDHEN and CDR2 SYDVKM. This CDR3 has 13 amino acids. The germline V and J ends were trimmed by 2 bases and 7 bases, with 11 bases remaining between them. Written as DNA, the CDR3 is TGTGCCAGCAGTTTAGTAGGGGGTGGGACCCAGTACTTC. As protein: CASSLVGGGTQYF. Combining the CDR3 with reference TRBV28 and TRBJ2-5 gives the whole variable domain DVKVTQSSRYLVKRTGEKVFLECVQDMDHENMFWYRQDPGLGLRLIYFSYDVKMKEKGDIPEGYSVSREKKERFSLILESASTNQTSMYLCASSLVGGGTQYFGPGTRLLVL.

The chain uses TRBV6-5 and TRBJ1-2; weak D call: TRBD1 (6 bases). The CDR3 length is 14 residues. The V end was cut by 7 bases, the J end by 8 bases, with 20 bases between. Germline CDR1 and CDR2: MNHEY and SVGAGI. The CDR3 loop reads CASIVVGQGHGYTF. DNA of the CDR3: TGTGCCAGCATCGTAGTAGGGCAGGGGCACGGCTACACCTTC.

J is TRBJ2-1 and V is TRBV11-2; 11 bases fit TRBD2. The CDR3 runs to 14 residues. Germline trimming cut 4 bases from V and 9 bases from J; bases unmatched to any gene: 5. Germline lookup yields CDR1 SGHAT and CDR2 FQNNGV. Written as DNA, the CDR3 is TGTGCCAGCAGCTCTCCTAGCGGGGGGAGTGAGCAGTTCTTC. This sequence encodes CASSSPSGGSEQFF.

The genes are TRBV11-2 and TRBJ1-4, with D hard to call. Per germline, CDR1 SGHAT and CDR2 FQNNGV. There are 14 residues in the CDR3. V shed 3 bases and J shed 6 bases, with 11 bases lying between them. The CDR3 coding sequence is TGTGCCAGCAGCTTCCTGGGAGGTCATGAAAAACTGTTTTTT. Amino acids: CASSFLGGHEKLFF.

The chain is built from TRBV19 and TRBJ1-1, with TRBD1 matching 7 bases. Germline CDR1 is LNHDA and CDR2 is SQIVND (reference sequence). The CDR3 has 14 amino acids. V was pared by 6 bases and J by 6 bases, with 10 bases of the junction left unmatched. The CDR3 coding sequence is TGTGCCAGTAGGAGACAGGGAGGCGATGCTGAAGCTTTCTTT. It encodes CASRRQGGDAEAFF.

The J gene is TRBJ2-7, the V gene TRBV27; 9 bases are shared with TRBD2. Germline CDR1 and CDR2: MNHEY and SMNVEV (reference sequence). The CDR3 consists of 16 residues. V gave up 5 bases and J gave up 1 base; unmatched junction bases: 9. The chain's CDR3 is CASSPGLAFFSYEQYF. DNA for the CDR3: TGTGCCAGCAGTCCCGGACTAGCGTTCTTTTCCTACGAGCAGTACTTC.

The CDR3 DNA follows: TGTGCCAGCAGCTCGGGGTTCGGCAATGAGCAGTTCTTC. This sequence encodes CASSSGFGNEQFF. The rearrangement joins TRBV5-5 to TRBJ2-1, with a weak D call TRBD2 (5 bases). The CDR3 extends over 13 amino acids. V was clipped by 3 bases and J by 6 bases, with 10 bases between them. Per germline, CDR1 SGHKS and CDR2 YYEKEE (reference sequence).

The chain links TRBV2 to TRBJ1-4; 7 nucleotides agree with TRBD1. V trimming: 6 bases; J trimming: 6 bases; junction bases outside the gene matches: 10. Looked up from germline, CDR1 is SNHLY and CDR2 is FYNNEI. The CDR3 has 15 residues. The CDR3 sequence: CASSLTGNRDEKLFF. The CDR3 nucleotides read TGTGCCAGCAGCCTGACAGGGAACAGGGATGAAAAACTGTTTTTT.

CDR3 sequence reads: CASSTLPTATNEKLFF. In DNA form, the CDR3 reads TGTGCCAGTAGTACCCTACCTACGGCAACTAATGAAAAACTGTTTTTT. This rearrangement joins TRBV19 to TRBJ1-4; D gene unclear. V was cut by 4 bases and J by 0 bases, with 12 bases left in between. Germline CDR1 is LNHDA and CDR2 is SQIVND (reference sequence). There are 16 residues in the CDR3.

The V and J genes are TRBV24-1 and TRBJ1-2; 7 nucleotides agree with TRBD1. This CDR3 spans 14 amino acids. CDR1 and CDR2 (germline): KGHDR, SFDVKD. J gave up 6 bases and V 3 bases, and 6 bases lay outside the gene matches. CDR3 sequence: CATSDPQGDHGYTF. As DNA, the CDR3 is TGTGCCACCAGTGATCCCCAGGGGGATCATGGCTACACCTTC.

This clone has just one count. This chain joins TRBV6-5 and TRBJ1-2; 9 positions agree with TRBD1. Unmatched junction bases numbered 3, after V lost 7 bases and J lost 3 bases. Germline V gene lookup returns CDR1 MNHEY and CDR2 SVGAGI. This CDR3 spans 13 amino acids. The CDR3 sequence is CASTWTGDYGYTF. The CDR3 coding sequence is TGTGCCAGCACCTGGACAGGGGACTATGGCTACACCTTC.

This clone was observed once. The chain carries TRBV9 and TRBJ1-6; D call uncertain. The CDR3 is made up of 15 amino acids. V shed 3 bases and J shed 5 bases, with 12 bases lying between them. Germline V gene lookup returns CDR1 SGDLS and CDR2 YYNGEE. CDR3 sequence: CASSARDGNNSPLHF. The CDR3 DNA sequence: TGTGCCAGCAGCGCTCGAGACGGGAATAATTCACCCCTCCACTTT.

This sequence joins TRBV11-2 and TRBJ1-6; D is undetermined. V lost 1 base and J 11 bases, leaving 9 bases between the germline ends. The CDR3 consists of 13 residues. Germline assignment: CDR1 SGHAT and CDR2 FQNNGV. The CDR3, as DNA: TGTGCCAGCAGCTTAGGAACTACTACACCCCTCCACTTT. Its protein is CASSLGTTTPLHF.

The V and J genes are TRBV5-1 and TRBJ1-6, with D possibly matching TRBD1 (6 bases). CDR1 is SGHRS, CDR2 YFSETQ, per germline. The CDR3 is made up of 14 amino acids. Trimming removed 2 bases at V and 8 bases at J, with 11 bases between. This CDR3 is CASSLGQSHSPLHF. In DNA, the CDR3 is TGCGCCAGCAGCTTAGGACAGTCCCATTCACCCCTCCACTTT.

The genes are TRBV6-5 and TRBJ2-7; 7 bases are a match to TRBD1. The V gene end was trimmed by 0 bases and the J gene end by 8 bases; junction bases not matched to a gene: 4. The CDR3 loop spans 13 amino acids. CDR1 MNHEY and CDR2 SVGAGI come from the germline V gene. CDR3 sequence reads: CASSYSEQGQQYF. DNA for the CDR3: TGTGCCAGCAGTTACTCAGAACAGGGGCAGCAGTACTTC.

J is TRBJ1-1 and V is TRBV6-4; D uncertain. V dropped 7 bases and J dropped 1 base, with 10 bases sitting between them. The CDR3 runs 13 residues. The germline CDR1 and CDR2 sequences are MRHNA and SNTAGT. Here the CDR3 DNA reads TGTGCCAGCAATTCTCAGTGGAACACTGAAGCTTTCTTT. Protein: CASNSQWNTEAFF.

This chain connects TRBV5-1 to TRBJ1-4; D may be TRBD1 (6 bases). This CDR3 spans 14 amino acids. The V end lost 2 bases, the J end lost 11 bases, and 16 bases lay between the germline ends. Per germline, CDR1 SGHRS and CDR2 YFSETQ. The CDR3 loop reads CASSLQAGVEKLFF. The CDR3, as DNA: TGCGCCAGCAGCTTACAAGCAGGGGTTGAGAAACTGTTTTTT.

The chain couples TRBV6-5 to TRBJ1-1, with D maybe TRBD1 (6 bases). The CDR3 loop spans 15 amino acids. In germline, CDR1 is MNHEY, CDR2 SVGAGI. V lost 0 bases and J 5 bases, leaving 13 bases between the germline ends. CDR3 loop: CASSYSAGDGTEAFF. CDR3 bases: TGTGCCAGCAGTTACTCAGCAGGGGATGGAACTGAAGCTTTCTTT.

The CDR3: CASSEFGTGGNSPLHF. In nucleotides, the CDR3 is TGTGCCAGCAGTGAATTTGGGACAGGGGGCAATTCACCCCTCCACTTT. The J gene is TRBJ1-6, the V gene TRBV25-1, with 12 nucleotides matching TRBD1. There are 16 residues in the CDR3. V lost 1 base and J lost 7; bases outside the gene matches: 2. Germline V lookup: CDR1 MGHDK, CDR2 SYGVNS.